This T cell receptor beta chain was sequenced in a study of T cells after yellow fever vaccination. The V gene's germline CDR1 is SGHTA and CDR2 FQGNSA. V was clipped by 1 base and J by 9 bases; unmatched bases: 11. The CDR3 has 16 residues. TCRdb fed the 5' RACE reads into MiXCR, producing one record per CDR3 protein. The sample lists some 400,000 distinct CDR3 sequences, 6.2% seen once, with approximately 16% in the top ten. In its sample, this clonotype was seen many times. The clonotype was recovered from a man under 40 who received the YFV17D yellow fever vaccine. The chain employs TRBV7-2 and TRBJ2-1, with 8 nucleotides matching TRBD2. Sequenced here: PBMCs, sampled 5 days after the yellow fever booster vaccination. CDR3 bases: TGTGCCAGCAGCTTAGTAGGAAGCGGGAGCTTTAGTGAGCAGTTCTTC. It codes for CASSLVGSGSFSEQFF.